A selection of T cell receptor beta chains follows, all from one sample in a study of blood T cell repertoires in COVID-19. Here immunoSEQ multiplex PCR was the method, and the copy in TCRdb shows in-frame clones only, minus some. The data hold 100,000 to 150,000 clones, with more than 75% observed a single time. The sample was peripheral blood. The receptors here all came from a man aged 50-60 years with active COVID-19. Each CDR3 is given with its conserved first and last residue. The order of the fields is clone size, D gene, J gene, CDR3 length, V gene, CDR3 protein, CDR3 DNA. A D gene is named only where the DNA matches it firmly. Size is stated for part of the rows, as once, few or many counts, or as a class when the clone is expanded.

once	NA	TRBJ2-6	15	TRBV6-5	CASLRYPSGANVLTF	TGTGCCAGCCTACGTTACCCCTCTGGGGCCAACGTCCTGACTTTC
NA	NA	TRBJ1-1	15	TRBV15	CATSRDGTVNTEAFF	TGTGCCACCAGCAGAGACGGTACTGTGAACACTGAAGCTTTCTTT
NA	NA	TRBJ2-1	13	TRBV30	CALLTVSYNEQFF	TGTGCCTTACTCACTGTCTCCTACAATGAGCAGTTCTTC
NA	TRBD1	TRBJ1-3	13	TRBV6-5	CASRGQAGNTIYF	TGTGCCAGCAGGGGACAGGCTGGAAACACCATATATTTT
NA	NA	TRBJ2-3	14	TRBV11-3	CASSLNLFTDTQYF	TGTGCCAGCAGCCTCAATCTATTCACAGATACGCAGTATTTT
NA	TRBD1	TRBJ1-5	15	TRBV14	CASSPTGGVYQPQHF	TGTGCCAGCAGCCCGACAGGGGGAGTATATCAGCCCCAGCATTTT
NA	TRBD1	TRBJ2-2	15	TRBV12-5	CASGPGQGLTGELFF	TGTGCTAGTGGTCCGGGACAGGGCCTCACCGGGGAGCTGTTTTTT
NA	TRBD2	TRBJ2-1	14	TRBV11-2	CASSLGMGGNEQFF	TGTGCCAGCAGCTTGGGGATGGGGGGGAATGAGCAGTTCTTC
NA	NA	TRBJ2-3	15	TRBV9	CASSETVKVTDTQYF	TGTGCCAGCAGCGAGACAGTGAAGGTCACAGATACGCAGTATTTT
NA	NA	TRBJ1-1	13	TRBV5-1	CASSLTGNTEAFF	TGCGCCAGCAGCTTGACAGGGAACACTGAAGCTTTCTTT
once	TRBD1	TRBJ2-1	17	TRBV18	CASSTGPSDRGSIEQFF	TGTGCCAGCTCGACCGGGCCTTCGGACAGGGGGAGTATTGAGCAGTTCTTC
NA	TRBD1	TRBJ1-4	16	TRBV11-3	CASSLGGTVLNEKLFF	TGTGCCAGCAGCTTAGGGGGGACAGTGCTCAATGAAAAACTGTTTTTT
once	NA	TRBJ2-1	13	TRBV14	CASSQDIGNEQFF	TGTGCCAGCAGCCAAGATATCGGGAATGAGCAGTTCTTC
NA	TRBD1	TRBJ1-1	15	TRBV25-1	CASSEGDRGGTEAFF	TGTGCCAGCAGTGAGGGGGACAGGGGAGGGACTGAAGCTTTCTTT
NA	NA	TRBJ1-5	12	TRBV19	CASSFQGLAQHF	TGTGCCAGTAGTTTCCAGGGATTAGCCCAGCATTTT
NA	TRBD1	TRBJ2-1	19	TRBV18	CASSPPGTGGFSSYNEQFF	TGTGCCAGCTCACCACCGGGGACAGGGGGCTTTAGCTCCTACAATGAGCAGTTCTTC
NA	TRBD2	TRBJ2-5	15	TRBV29-1	CSVGGELGGQETQYF	TGCAGCGTGGGGGGGGAGCTAGGCGGGCAAGAGACCCAGTACTTC
once	NA	TRBJ1-5	14	TRBV2	CASSAGTRNQPQHF	TGTGCCAGCAGTGCCGGGACAAGAAATCAGCCCCAGCATTTT